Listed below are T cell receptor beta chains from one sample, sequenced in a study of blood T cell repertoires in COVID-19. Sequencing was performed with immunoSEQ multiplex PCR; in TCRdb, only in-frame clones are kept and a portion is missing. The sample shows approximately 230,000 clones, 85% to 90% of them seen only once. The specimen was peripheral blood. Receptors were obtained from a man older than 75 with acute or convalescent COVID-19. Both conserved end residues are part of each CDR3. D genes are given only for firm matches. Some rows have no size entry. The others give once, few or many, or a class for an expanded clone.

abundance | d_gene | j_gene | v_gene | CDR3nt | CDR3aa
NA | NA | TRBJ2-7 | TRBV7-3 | TGTGCCAGCAGCTTAGTAAACGGCGAGCAGTACTTC | CASSLVNGEQYF
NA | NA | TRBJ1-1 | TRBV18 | TGTGCCAGCTCACCGCGGACACCTTTGAACACTGAAGCTTTCTTT | CASSPRTPLNTEAFF
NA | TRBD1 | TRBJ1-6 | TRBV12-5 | TGTGCTAGTGGTTTGGGGACAGGGGGCACTTCACCCCTCCACTTT | CASGLGTGGTSPLHF
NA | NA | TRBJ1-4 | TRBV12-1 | TGTGCCAGCAGCTTCCGTGGACAGGGAAAGACTAATGAAAAACTGTTTTTT | CASSFRGQGKTNEKLFF
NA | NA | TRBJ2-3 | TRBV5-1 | TGCGCCAGCAGCTTGGAGAGACTCGCCACAGATACGCAGTATTTT | CASSLERLATDTQYF
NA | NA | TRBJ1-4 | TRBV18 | TGTGCCAGCTCACCACCGAAGGCGGGGAGTAGTACTAATGAAAAACTGTTTTTT | CASSPPKAGSSTNEKLFF
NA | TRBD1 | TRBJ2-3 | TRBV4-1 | TGCGCCAGCAGCCAAGATTTGGACAGGGGGCAGATAGATACGCAGTATTTT | CASSQDLDRGQIDTQYF
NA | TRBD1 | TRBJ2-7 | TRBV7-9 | TGTGCCAGCAGCTTGAATCAGGACAGGTTCCACTTC | CASSLNQDRFHF
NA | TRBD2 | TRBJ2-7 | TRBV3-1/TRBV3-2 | TGTGCCAGCAGACTTAGCGGGGTTAGCTCCTACGAGCAGTACTTC | CASRLSGVSSYEQYF
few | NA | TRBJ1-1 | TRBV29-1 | TGCAGCGTTGAAGTGGTAGAGAACACTGAAGCTTTCTTT | CSVEVVENTEAFF
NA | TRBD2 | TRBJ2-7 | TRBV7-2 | TGTGCCAGCAGCTTAGTTCTAGCGGGAGGGCCTGGGGGCGAGCAGTACTTC | CASSLVLAGGPGGEQYF
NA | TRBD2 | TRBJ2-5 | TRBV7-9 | TGTGCCAGCACCCTGAAGACTAGCGGCCTATTCCAAGAGACCCAGTACTTC | CASTLKTSGLFQETQYF
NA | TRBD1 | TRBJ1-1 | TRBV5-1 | TGCGCCAGCAGCTTGGAGGCGGGACAGGGGGACACTGAAGCTTTCTTT | CASSLEAGQGDTEAFF
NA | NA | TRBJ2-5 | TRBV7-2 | TGTGCCAGCAGCTTAGATTTACAGGAGAAGACCCAGTACTTC | CASSLDLQEKTQYF
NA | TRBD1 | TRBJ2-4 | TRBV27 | TGTGCCAGCAGTCTCCAGGGGGCAAACATTCAGTACTTC | CASSLQGANIQYF
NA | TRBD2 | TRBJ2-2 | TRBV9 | TGTGCCAGCAGTAGCGGGGGCCTTAGAGGGGAGCTGTTTTTT | CASSSGGLRGELFF